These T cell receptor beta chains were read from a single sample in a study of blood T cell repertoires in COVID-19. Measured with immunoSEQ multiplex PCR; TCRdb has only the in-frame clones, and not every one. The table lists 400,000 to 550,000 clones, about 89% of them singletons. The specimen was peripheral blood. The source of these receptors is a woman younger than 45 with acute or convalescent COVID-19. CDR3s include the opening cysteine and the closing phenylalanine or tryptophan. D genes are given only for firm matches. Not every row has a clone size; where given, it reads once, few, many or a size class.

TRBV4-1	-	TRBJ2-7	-	TGCGCCAGCAGCCAAGATCACAGGGTTTCTCCCTACGAGCAGTACTTC	CASSQDHRVSPYEQYF
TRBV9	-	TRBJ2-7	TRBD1	TGTGCCAGCAGCCCGGGACAGGGCTACGAGCAGTACTTC	CASSPGQGYEQYF
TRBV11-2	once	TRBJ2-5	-	TGTGCCAGCAGCCTACTAGCATGGGAGACCCAGTACTTC	CASSLLAWETQYF
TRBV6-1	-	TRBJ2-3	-	TGTGCCAGCAGTGAAGTTCGGTTGCAGTATTTT	CASSEVRLQYF
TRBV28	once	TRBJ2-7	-	TGTGCCAGCAGTCTATACGGACAGTACGAGCAGTACTTC	CASSLYGQYEQYF
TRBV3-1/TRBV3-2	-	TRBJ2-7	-	TGTGCCAGCAGCCAAAGGGGCAACGACGAGCAGTACTTC	CASSQRGNDEQYF
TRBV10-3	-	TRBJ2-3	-	TGTGCCATCAGCTCGTCGGGGTTTTCTACAGATACGCAGTATTTT	CAISSSGFSTDTQYF
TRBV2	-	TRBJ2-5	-	TGTGCCAGCAGAGAAGGTGTCAGCCAAGAGACCCAGTACTTC	CASREGVSQETQYF
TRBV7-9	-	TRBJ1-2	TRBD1	TGTGCCAGCAGCCAAATGACAGGGGGCAGCTATGGCTACACCTTC	CASSQMTGGSYGYTF
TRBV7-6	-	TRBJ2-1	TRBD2	TGTGCCAGCAGCTTAGCGGCTAGCGGGGGGGCTTTTGAGCAGTTCTTC	CASSLAASGGAFEQFF
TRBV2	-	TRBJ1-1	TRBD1	TGTGCCAGCAGTCGGACAGGGATTTTCTCTGAAGCTTTCTTT	CASSRTGIFSEAFF
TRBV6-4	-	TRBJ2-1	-	TGTGCCAGCAGTGACGAACTGGACGGGAGAGAGCAGTTCTTC	CASSDELDGREQFF
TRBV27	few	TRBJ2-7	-	TGTGCCAGCAGTTTATCGAATGGCAGTACCTACGAGCAGTACTTC	CASSLSNGSTYEQYF
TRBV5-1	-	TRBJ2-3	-	TGCGCCAGCAGAAAGACACAAAGCACAGATACGCAGTATTTT	CASRKTQSTDTQYF
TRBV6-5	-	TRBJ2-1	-	TGTGCCAGCAAAAAAAACGGAGACAATGAGCAGTTCTTC	CASKKNGDNEQFF
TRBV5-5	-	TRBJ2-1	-	TGTGCCAGCAGCAATCACAGGGTCAACGAGCAGTTCTTC	CASSNHRVNEQFF
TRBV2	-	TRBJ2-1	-	TGTGCCAGCAGCGCTCGCGGGTTTTACAATGAGCAGTTCTTC	CASSARGFYNEQFF
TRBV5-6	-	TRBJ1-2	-	TGTGCCAGCAGCTTGGCCGCCAGTGGCTACACCTTC	CASSLAASGYTF
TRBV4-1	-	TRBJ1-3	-	TGCGCCAGCAGCCATGAACAGGGAAAGGGTGGAAACACCATATATTTT	CASSHEQGKGGNTIYF
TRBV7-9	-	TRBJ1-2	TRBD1	TGTGCCAGCGGGGACAGGGCCACAGGTGGCTACACCTTC	CASGDRATGGYTF
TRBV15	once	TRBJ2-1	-	TGTGCCACCAGCAGAGATGGAGAAAGGCAGTTCTTC	CATSRDGERQFF
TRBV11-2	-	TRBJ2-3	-	TGTGCCAGCACGGTCACAGATACGCAGTATTTT	CASTVTDTQYF